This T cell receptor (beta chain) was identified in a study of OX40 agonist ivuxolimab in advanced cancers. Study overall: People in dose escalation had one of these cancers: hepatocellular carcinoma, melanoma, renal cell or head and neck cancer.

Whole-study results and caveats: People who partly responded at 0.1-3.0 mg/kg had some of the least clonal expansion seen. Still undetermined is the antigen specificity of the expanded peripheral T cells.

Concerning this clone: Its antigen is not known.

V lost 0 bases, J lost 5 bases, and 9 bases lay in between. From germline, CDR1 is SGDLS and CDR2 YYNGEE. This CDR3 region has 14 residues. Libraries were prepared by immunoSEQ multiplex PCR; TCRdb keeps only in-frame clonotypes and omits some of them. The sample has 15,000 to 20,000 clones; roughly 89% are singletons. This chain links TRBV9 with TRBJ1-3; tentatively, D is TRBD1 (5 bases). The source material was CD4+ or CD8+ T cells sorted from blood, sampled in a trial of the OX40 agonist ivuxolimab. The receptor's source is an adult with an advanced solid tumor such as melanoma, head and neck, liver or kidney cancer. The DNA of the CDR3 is TGTGCCAGCAGCGTAGGCTGGGGGAGAAACACCATATATTTT. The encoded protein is CASSVGWGRNTIYF.